Following are 16 T cell receptor beta chains from one sample sequenced in a study of blood T cell repertoires in COVID-19. TCRdb keeps only in-frame clones here, not all; method: immunoSEQ multiplex PCR. Among around 250,000 clones listed, about nine tenths were seen once. Sequencing was performed on peripheral blood. All receptors come from a woman in her 30s with active or convalescent COVID-19.

The chain links TRBV19 to TRBJ1-5, with D perhaps TRBD1 (5 bases). CDR3 length: 16 residues. V was pared by 1 base and J by 3 bases, with 13 bases between. Germline-derived CDR1 and CDR2 are LNHDA and SQIVND (reference sequence). CDR3 sequence: CASSIVAGISNQPQHF. DNA of the CDR3: TGTGCCAGTAGTATAGTCGCAGGGATATCCAATCAGCCCCAGCATTTT.

The chain has TRBV15 and TRBJ1-2; TRBD1 aligns across 12 bases. The CDR3 has 15 residues. The V and J ends lost 8 bases and 8 bases, in that order; junction bases with no gene match: 12. Germline V gene data show CDR1 as LNHNV and CDR2 as YYDKDF (reference sequence). The CDR3 sequence: CATQKRGQGASGYTF. The CDR3 nucleotides are TGTGCCACCCAGAAACGGGGACAGGGGGCGAGCGGCTACACCTTC.

The chain carries TRBV5-6 and TRBJ2-7, with D hard to call. V was shortened by 4 bases and J by 3 bases, with 5 bases between the two germline ends. In germline, CDR1 is SGHDT, CDR2 YYEEEE. The CDR3 is 11 residues long. The CDR3 sequence: CASSLGYEQYF. DNA for the CDR3: TGTGCCAGCAGCCTCGGCTACGAGCAGTACTTC. Supplemented by reference TRBV5-6 and TRBJ2-7, the full variable domain reads DAGVTQSPTHLIKTRGQQVTLRCSPKSGHDTVSWYQQALGQGPQFIFQYYEEEERQRGNFPDRFSGHQFPNYSSELNVNALLLGDSALYLCASSLGYEQYFGPGTRLTVT.

The chain joins TRBV27 to TRBJ2-7, with D possibly TRBD1 on 6 matching bases. Trimming removed 3 bases at V and 0 bases at J, with 12 bases between. This CDR3 spans 15 amino acids. The germline gives CDR1 MNHEY, CDR2 SMNVEV (reference sequence). The CDR3 nucleotides are TGTGCCAGCAGTTTGGGGGCTACGTTCTCCTACGAGCAGTACTTC. Residues: CASSLGATFSYEQYF.

The rearrangement links TRBV6-4 to TRBJ1-4, with a tentative D call TRBD1 (6 bases). The CDR3 is made up of 15 amino acids. Germline-derived CDR1 and CDR2 are MRHNA and SNTAGT. Trimming took off 3 bases at V and 8 bases at J, with 16 bases between the two ends. CDR3: CASSEWGQEVEKLFF. The CDR3 coding sequence is TGTGCCAGCAGTGAATGGGGACAAGAAGTGGAAAAACTGTTTTTT.

The chain combines TRBV6-5 with TRBJ1-6, with 8 bases lining up with TRBD1. The germline V gene has CDR1 MNHEY and CDR2 SVGAGI. The CDR3 runs 15 residues. The junction had 10 bases not matched to a gene; V was cut back by 6 bases and J by 9 bases. CDR3 sequence (DNA): TGTGCCAGCAGCCAGACAGGGGCGTCTGGTTCACCCCTCCACTTT. Residues: CASSQTGASGSPLHF.

This clone was counted a few times. The chain carries TRBV10-3 and TRBJ1-2, with D maybe TRBD1 (5 bases). Germline CDR1 and CDR2: ENHRY and SYGVKD. Between the trimmed V and J ends, which lost 4 bases and 6 bases, there was a span of 6 bases. The CDR3 covers 11 residues. Here the CDR3 reads CAISGGDGYTF. The CDR3 nucleotides read TGTGCCATCAGTGGGGGGGATGGCTACACCTTC.

The chain uses TRBV6-5 and TRBJ2-7; maybe TRBD1 (6 bases). The CDR3 contains 16 residues. Germline-derived CDR1 and CDR2 are MNHEY and SVGAGI. V was pared by 0 bases and J by 3 bases, with 15 bases between. The chain's CDR3 is CASSYSRQVSGYEQYF. The CDR3 DNA sequence: TGTGCCAGCAGTTACTCCCGACAGGTCTCCGGCTACGAGCAGTACTTC.

The V and J genes are TRBV19 and TRBJ1-5; maybe TRBD1 (6 bases). CDR3 length: 14 amino acids. V lost 6 bases and J lost 9, with 18 bases in between. The germline V gene has CDR1 LNHDA and CDR2 SQIVND (reference sequence). The CDR3 DNA follows: TGTGCCAGTAGGGTGGACAGATCGCGTGGGCCCCAGCATTTT. Encoded protein: CASRVDRSRGPQHF.

This clone was picked up one time. V is TRBV4-3 and J is TRBJ1-2; a weak D match, TRBD1 (5 bases). Germline CDR1 reads LGHNA; CDR2 reads YSLEER. The CDR3 covers 15 residues. V was clipped by 1 base and J by 1 base, with 10 bases between them. This CDR3 reads CASSQGQTNNYGYTF. CDR3 in DNA: TGCGCCAGCAGCCAAGGACAGACAAATAACTATGGCTACACCTTC.

This chain joins TRBV29-1 and TRBJ2-1; TRBD1 is a possible D gene (5 bases). The CDR3 has 15 amino acids. The V gene's germline CDR1 is SQVTM and CDR2 ANQGSEA. The V and J ends lost 7 bases and 1 base respectively, with 17 bases between them. The CDR3, as DNA: TGCAGCGCCCTAACAGGTCTAGGGTCCTACAATGAGCAGTTCTTC. Translation gives CSALTGLGSYNEQFF.

CDR3: CASSKGVGGIQETQYF. CDR3 nucleotide sequence: TGTGCCAGCAGCAAAGGGGTCGGGGGGATCCAAGAGACCCAGTACTTC. The chain recombines TRBV7-9 with TRBJ2-5; 7 bases map to TRBD2. The CDR3 length is 16 residues. With V trimmed by 5 bases and J by 1 base, 10 bases remained unmatched. Germline V gene lookup returns CDR1 SEHNR and CDR2 FQNEAQ (reference sequence).

The chain uses TRBV6-1 and TRBJ1-2; 10 bases fit TRBD1. This CDR3 has 19 residues. The germline gives CDR1 MNHNS, CDR2 SASEGT. Trimming took 2 bases from V and 4 from J; bases not matched to a gene: 16. CDR3 coding DNA: TGTGCCAGCAGTGAACGTCCGGGACAGGGGTGGACCTTATCCTATGGCTACACCTTC. Translating gives CASSERPGQGWTLSYGYTF.

This chain links TRBV9 with TRBJ2-5; TRBD2 matches at 9 bases. The CDR3 runs to 14 residues. V shed 4 bases, J shed 5 bases, and the junction held 6 bases outside the gene matches. CDR1 is SGDLS and CDR2 is YYNGEE in the germline V gene. CDR3: CASSRRGGRETQYF. The CDR3 DNA is TGTGCCAGCAGCAGGCGGGGGGGCAGGGAGACCCAGTACTTC.

The genes are TRBV5-1 and TRBJ1-4; D may be TRBD1 (6 bases). CDR3 size: 13 residues. V dropped 4 bases and J dropped 8 bases, with 12 bases sitting between them. Germline CDR1 reads SGHRS; CDR2 reads YFSETQ. DNA of the CDR3: TGCGCCAGCAGCGAGGGGGATAGCGAAAAACTGTTTTTT. Amino acids: CASSEGDSEKLFF.

The chain links TRBV6-4 to TRBJ1-1; the match to TRBD1 covers 9 bases. Germline V CDR1 and CDR2: MRHNA, SNTAGT. V shed 0 bases and J 4 bases; nucleotides not matched to a gene: 0. The CDR3 extends over 14 amino acids. The CDR3 spells CASSDSDRGTEAFF. The CDR3 nucleotides are TGTGCCAGCAGTGACTCGGACAGGGGCACTGAAGCTTTCTTT.